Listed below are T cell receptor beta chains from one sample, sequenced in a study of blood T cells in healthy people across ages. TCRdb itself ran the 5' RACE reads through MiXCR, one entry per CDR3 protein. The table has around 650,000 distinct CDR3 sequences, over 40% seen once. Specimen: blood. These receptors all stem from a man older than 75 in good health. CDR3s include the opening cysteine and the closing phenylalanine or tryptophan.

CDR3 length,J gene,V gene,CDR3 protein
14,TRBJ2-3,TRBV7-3,CASTRAGRTDTQYF
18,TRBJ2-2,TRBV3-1,CASSQDWARALNTGELFF
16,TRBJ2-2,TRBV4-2,CASSQEPGSNTGELFF
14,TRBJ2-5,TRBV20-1,CSADPPQGRETQYF
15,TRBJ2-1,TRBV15,CATSTGRGSYNEQFF
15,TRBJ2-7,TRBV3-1,CASSQDRAAGREQYF
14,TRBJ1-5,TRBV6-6,CASKGTWGNQPQHF
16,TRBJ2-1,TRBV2,CANSEIQAGSPYEQFF
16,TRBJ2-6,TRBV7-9,CASSFMGGSGANVLTF
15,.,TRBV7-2,CASSTVGTSTYEQYF
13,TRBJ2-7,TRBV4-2,CASSQADNNEQYF
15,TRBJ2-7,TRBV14,CASSPSETWAYEQYF
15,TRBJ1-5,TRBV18,CASSPLGRGNQPQHF
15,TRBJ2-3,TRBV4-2,CASSQSSGLKDTQYF
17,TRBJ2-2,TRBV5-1,CASSLRDRGVNTGELFF
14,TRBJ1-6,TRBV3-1,CASSQRGTAFPLHF
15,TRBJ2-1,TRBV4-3,CASSLRVVNYNEQFF
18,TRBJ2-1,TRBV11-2,CASSLGTSGTLRGNEQFF
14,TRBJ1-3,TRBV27,CASSFKGTGNTIYF
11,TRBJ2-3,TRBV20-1,CSAFDQNTQYF
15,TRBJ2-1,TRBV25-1,CASSAVLDRVNEQFF
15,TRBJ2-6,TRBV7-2,CASSSKGAGANVLTF
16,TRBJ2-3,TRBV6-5,CASSYSRTSLADTQYF
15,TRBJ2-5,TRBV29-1,CSVRLAGGFAETQYF
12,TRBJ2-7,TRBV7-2,CASSWGREEQYF
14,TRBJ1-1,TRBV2,CASSEGDRAGEAFF
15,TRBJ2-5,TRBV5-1,CASSPIPDSAEEQYF
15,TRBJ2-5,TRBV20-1,CSARDWGGYEETQYF
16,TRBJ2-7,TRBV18,CASSPRSGQTSGEQYF
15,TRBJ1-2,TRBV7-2,CASSLDKGRLYGYTF
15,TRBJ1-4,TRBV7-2,CASSGLGPRMEKLFF
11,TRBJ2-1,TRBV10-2,CASSGSYEQFF
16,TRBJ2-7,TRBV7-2,CASSLGGGTGIREQYF
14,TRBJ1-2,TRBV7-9,CASRSDRGISGYTF